There are a few counts of the clone carrying this TCR beta chain. No antigen is known for it. Each CDR3 protein gets one entry after TCRdb re-called the reads with MiXCR. The sample has approximately 500,000 distinct CDR3 sequences; roughly a third are singletons. These data are taken from a study of T cell repertoires in cytomegalovirus infection. Across the whole study: HLA-B-restricted CMV epitopes that are well studied, plus recently identified HLA-C-restricted ones, were used by the study. Evidence of both CMV infection and a matching HLA type came from public TCR beta signatures. Study observations and caveats: CMV carriers with the relevant HLA were identified by cumulative public TCR beta family frequency. The study found HLA-C-restricted CMV-specific TCR beta clonotypes dominating the ex vivo response.

V dropped 7 bases and J dropped 5 bases, with 11 bases sitting between them. This CDR3 contains 12 residues. The chain has TRBV12-3 or TRBV12-4 and TRBJ2-5, with D unresolved. The starting material was cultured PBMCs, obtained from culture after CMV antigen stimulation. The receptor's source is a human donor in good health (CMV status not recorded). Some clones in this sample may be carry-over from other donors' samples. The CDR3 is CASTSTAETQYF. In DNA, the CDR3 is TGTGCCAGCACCTCAACCGCCGAGACCCAGTACTTC.